The 14 T cell receptor beta chains below were found in one sample sequenced in a study of Ad26.COV2.S vaccination and SARS-CoV-2 variants. Treatment described: some 19 received Ad26.COV2.S at low or high dose, single or two shots; about 5 received placebo; per-sample allocation not given. Sampling was performed 63 days after the first vaccine or placebo injection. TCRdb's copy holds only in-frame clones and misses some; the assay was immunoSEQ multiplex PCR. The sample holds hundreds of thousands of clones, around 84% seen once. This material consisted of peripheral blood, taken in a trial of Ad26.COV2.S vaccine versus placebo. These receptor sequences come from a person aged 18-65 years who received the Ad26.COV2.S COVID-19 vaccine or a placebo.

CDR3 DNA: TGTGCCAGCTCGGAGGGACAGGGTGGTGACTATGGCTACACCTTC. This gives the protein CASSEGQGGDYGYTF. The chain joins TRBV18 to TRBJ1-2, with 9 nucleotides matching TRBD1. Trimming at V came to 6 bases and at J to 3 bases, leaving 8 bases not matched to a gene. Germline CDR1 KGHSH, CDR2 LQKENI. CDR3 size: 15 residues.

This clone has just one count. The rearrangement links TRBV7-2 to TRBJ2-3; 10 positions agree with TRBD2. CDR1 is SGHTA, CDR2 FQGNSA, per germline. The CDR3 is 15 residues long. J gave up 8 bases and V 0 bases, and 5 bases lay outside the gene matches. Here the CDR3 reads CASSLALAGRGTQYF. The CDR3 DNA follows: TGTGCCAGCAGCTTAGCACTAGCGGGAAGGGGTACGCAGTATTTT.

As regards this clone: Distinct nucleotide sequences in the sample also encode this CDR3. This sequence joins TRBV3-1 (or the pseudogene TRBV3-2) and TRBJ2-7; a possible D gene is TRBD1 (6 bases). The germline CDR1 and CDR2 sequences are LGHDT and YNNKEL (reference sequence). V lost 3 bases, J lost 4 bases, and 7 bases lay in between. The CDR3 has 12 amino acids. CDR3 region: CASSQGAYEQYF. The CDR3 DNA sequence: TGTGCCAGCAGCCAGGGGGCTTACGAGCAGTACTTC.

This chain links TRBV7-2 with TRBJ1-4; D may be TRBD1 (5 bases). The CDR3 covers 13 residues. Germline loops: CDR1 SGHTA, CDR2 FQGNSA. Trimming took 5 bases from V and 4 from J, leaving 8 bases between them. CDR3 sequence: CASSLGGNEKLFF. The CDR3 region has the DNA TGTGCCAGCAGCCTGGGGGGTAATGAAAAACTGTTTTTT.

J is TRBJ2-3 and V is TRBV7-2; no clear D gene. V was trimmed by 3 bases and J by 4 bases, leaving 8 bases between them. Germline CDR1 and CDR2: SGHTA and FQGNSA. The length of the CDR3 is 13 residues. The CDR3 sequence: CASSLNEADTQYF. The CDR3 nucleotides are TGTGCCAGCAGCTTGAACGAAGCAGATACGCAGTATTTT.

This sequence joins TRBV2 and TRBJ2-1; 8 bases match TRBD1. Germline-derived CDR1 and CDR2 are SNHLY and FYNNEI. Trimming cost V 7 bases and J 5 bases; bases outside gene matches: 10. This CDR3 is 15 amino acids long. CDR3 sequence (DNA): TGTGCCAGCACCCCCCCAGGGGGCTTACACAATGAGCAGTTCTTC. Translated, it gives CASTPPGGLHNEQFF. Full variable domain (missing parts from reference TRBV2 and TRBJ2-1): EPEVTQTPSHQVTQMGQEVILRCVPISNHLYFYWYRQILGQKVEFLVSFYNNEISEKSEIFDDQFSVERPDGSNFTLKIRSTKLEDSAMYFCASTPPGGLHNEQFFGPGTRLTVL.

This clone was found once. The chain uses TRBV7-2 and TRBJ2-1; maybe TRBD1 (7 bases). This CDR3 has 17 amino acids. In germline, CDR1 is SGHTA, CDR2 FQGNSA. V was clipped by 1 base and J by 8 bases, with 21 bases between them. The CDR3 sequence: CASSLGQGLPLFYEQFF. DNA for the CDR3: TGTGCCAGCAGCTTAGGACAGGGACTCCCCTTATTCTATGAGCAGTTCTTC.

This clone occurred a few times. V is TRBV10-3 and J is TRBJ1-5, with D maybe TRBD1 (6 bases). V was trimmed by 4 bases and J by 9 bases, leaving 19 bases between them. Looked up from germline, CDR1 is ENHRY and CDR2 is SYGVKD. This CDR3 is 15 amino acids long. The CDR3 bases are TGTGCCATCAGTGGGCTTGGGGGCGAGGGTTCGCCCCAGCATTTT. This gives the protein CAISGLGGEGSPQHF.

V and J are TRBV5-4 and TRBJ2-7, with D perhaps TRBD1 (5 bases). This CDR3 comprises 13 residues. The V gene lost 4 bases and the J gene lost 1 base, with 9 bases spanning the gap. From germline, CDR1 is SGHNT and CDR2 YYREEE (reference sequence). The CDR3: CASSADTSYEQYF. The CDR3 region has the DNA TGTGCCAGCAGCGCGGACACATCCTACGAGCAGTACTTC.

The chain links TRBV7-2 to TRBJ2-1; D unclear. Germline V gene sequence: CDR1 SGHTA, CDR2 FQGNSA. V was cut by 5 bases and J by 5 bases, with 13 bases left in between. The CDR3 loop spans 14 amino acids. The CDR3 DNA follows: TGTGCCAGCAGCACTGGACCACCCGACAATGAGCAGTTCTTC. It translates to CASSTGPPDNEQFF. Full variable domain (rest looked up from reference TRBV7-2 and TRBJ2-1): GAGVSQSPSNKVTEKGKDVELRCDPISGHTALYWYRQSLGQGLEFLIYFQGNSAPDKSGLPSDRFSAERTGGSVSTLTIQRTQQEDSAVYLCASSTGPPDNEQFFGPGTRLTVL.

V is TRBV19 and J is TRBJ1-1; 8 bases match TRBD1. Germline values: CDR1 LNHDA, CDR2 SQIVND (reference sequence). Trimming removed 5 bases from V and 4 bases from J; junction bases left unmatched: 18. The CDR3 is 18 amino acids. Here the CDR3 reads CASSFNIWTGTKSTEAFF. The CDR3 bases are TGTGCCAGTAGTTTTAATATCTGGACAGGGACAAAGAGCACTGAAGCTTTCTTT.

V gene TRBV14 combines with J gene TRBJ1-1, with 8 positions matching TRBD1. This CDR3 comprises 14 residues. The V gene end was trimmed by 3 bases and the J gene end by 4 bases; junction bases not matched to a gene: 4. CDR1 is SGHDN, CDR2 FVKESK, per germline. CDR3 amino acids: CASSQDRVFTEAFF. The CDR3 DNA is TGTGCCAGCAGCCAGGACAGGGTTTTCACTGAAGCTTTCTTT.

This clone was seen once. The CDR3 reads CASSRTEKKTISGANVLTF. CDR3 DNA sequence: TGTGCCAGCAGCAGGACAGAAAAGAAAACAATCTCTGGGGCCAACGTCCTGACTTTC. V gene TRBV21-1 combines with J gene TRBJ2-6; the DNA was not compared with TRBD1, the D call given in the table. TRBV21-1 is deemed a pseudogene. The CDR3 extends over 19 amino acids.

This clone was counted once. V gene TRBV7-6 combines with J gene TRBJ2-3; the match to TRBD2 covers 8 bases. V shed 5 bases and J 1 base; nucleotides not matched to a gene: 11. Germline V gives CDR1 SGHVS, CDR2 FNYEAQ. The CDR3 is made up of 17 amino acids. In DNA, the CDR3 is TGTGCCAGCAGCAACCCAGCGGGGGCCCACCGCACAGATACGCAGTATTTT. It codes for CASSNPAGAHRTDTQYF.